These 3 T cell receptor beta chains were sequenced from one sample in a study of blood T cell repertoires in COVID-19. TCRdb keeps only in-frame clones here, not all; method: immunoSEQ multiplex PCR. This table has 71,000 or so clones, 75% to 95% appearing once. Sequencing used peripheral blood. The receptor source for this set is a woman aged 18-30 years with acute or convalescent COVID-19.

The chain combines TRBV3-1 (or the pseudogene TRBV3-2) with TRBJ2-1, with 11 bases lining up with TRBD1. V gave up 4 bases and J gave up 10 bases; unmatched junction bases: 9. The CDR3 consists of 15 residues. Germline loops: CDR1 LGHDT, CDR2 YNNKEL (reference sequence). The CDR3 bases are TGTGCCAGCAGCCCACCGGGACAGGGGGATCTAGAGCAGTTCTTC. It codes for CASSPPGQGDLEQFF.

DNA of the CDR3: TGTGCCAGTAGTCTCGACAGGGGGAGAGCTTTCTTT. Translating gives CASSLDRGRAFF. V and J are TRBV19 and TRBJ1-1; the match to TRBD1 covers 9 bases. Trimming at V came to 5 bases and at J to 10 bases, leaving 5 bases not matched to a gene. Germline V gives CDR1 LNHDA, CDR2 SQIVND (reference sequence). The CDR3 is 12 residues long.

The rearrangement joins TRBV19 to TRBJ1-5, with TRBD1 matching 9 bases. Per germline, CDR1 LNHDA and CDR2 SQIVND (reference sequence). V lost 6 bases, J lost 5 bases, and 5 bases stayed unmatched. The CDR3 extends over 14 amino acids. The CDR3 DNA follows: TGTGCCAGTAGAGGGACAGGGTTGGATCAGCCCCAGCATTTT. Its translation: CASRGTGLDQPQHF.